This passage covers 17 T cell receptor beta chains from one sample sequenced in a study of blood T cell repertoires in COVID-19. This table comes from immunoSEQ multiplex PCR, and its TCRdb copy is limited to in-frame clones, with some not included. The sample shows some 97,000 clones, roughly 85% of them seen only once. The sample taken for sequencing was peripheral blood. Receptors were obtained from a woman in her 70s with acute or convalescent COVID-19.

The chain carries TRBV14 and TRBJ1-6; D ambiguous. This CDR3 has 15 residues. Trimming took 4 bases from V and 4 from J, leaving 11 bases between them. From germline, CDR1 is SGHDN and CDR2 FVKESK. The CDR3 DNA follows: TGTGCCAGCAGCCCCTGGAGGAAATATAATTCACCCCTCCACTTT. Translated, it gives CASSPWRKYNSPLHF. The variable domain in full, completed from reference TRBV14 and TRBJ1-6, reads EAGVTQFPSHSVIEKGQTVTLRCDPISGHDNLYWYRRVMGKEIKFLLHFVKESKQDESGMPNNRFLAERTGGTYSTLKVQPAELEDSGVYFCASSPWRKYNSPLHFGNGTRLTVT.

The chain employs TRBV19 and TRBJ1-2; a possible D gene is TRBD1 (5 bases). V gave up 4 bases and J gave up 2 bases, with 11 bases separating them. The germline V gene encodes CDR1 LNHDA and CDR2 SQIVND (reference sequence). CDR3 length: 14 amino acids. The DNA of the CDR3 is TGTGCCAGTAGTAATCCAGGGTTAAACTATGGCTACACCTTC. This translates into CASSNPGLNYGYTF.

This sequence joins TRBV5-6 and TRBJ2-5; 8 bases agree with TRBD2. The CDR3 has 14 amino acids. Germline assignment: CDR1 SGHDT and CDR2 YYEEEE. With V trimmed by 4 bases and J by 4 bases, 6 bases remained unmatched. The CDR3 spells CASSPDGGVETQYF. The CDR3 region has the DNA TGTGCCAGCAGCCCCGACGGGGGGGTAGAGACCCAGTACTTC.

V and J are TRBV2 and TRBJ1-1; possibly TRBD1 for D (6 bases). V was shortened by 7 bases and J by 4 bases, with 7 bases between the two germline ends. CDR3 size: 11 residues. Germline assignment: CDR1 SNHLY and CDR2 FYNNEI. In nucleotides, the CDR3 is TGTGCCAGCAAAGGGGGCACTGAAGCTTTCTTT. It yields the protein CASKGGTEAFF.

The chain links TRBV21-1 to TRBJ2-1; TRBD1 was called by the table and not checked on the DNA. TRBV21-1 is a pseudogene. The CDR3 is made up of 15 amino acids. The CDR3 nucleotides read TGTGCCAACCCCCCCGCGGACAGCTCCTACAATGAGCAGTTCTTC. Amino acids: CANPPADSSYNEQFF.

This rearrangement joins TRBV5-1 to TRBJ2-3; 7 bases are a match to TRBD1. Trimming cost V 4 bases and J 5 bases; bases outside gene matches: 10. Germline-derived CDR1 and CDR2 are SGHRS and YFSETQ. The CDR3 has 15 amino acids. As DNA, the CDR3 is TGCGCCAGCAGCCCCGGACAGGTTGGAGGAGATACGCAGTATTTT. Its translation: CASSPGQVGGDTQYF.

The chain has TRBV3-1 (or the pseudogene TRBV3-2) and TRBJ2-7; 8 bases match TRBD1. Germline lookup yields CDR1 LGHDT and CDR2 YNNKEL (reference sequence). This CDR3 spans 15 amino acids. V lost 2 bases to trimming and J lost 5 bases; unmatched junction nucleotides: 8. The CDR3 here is CASSQTGTGGNEQYF. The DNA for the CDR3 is TGTGCCAGCAGCCAAACCGGAACAGGGGGGAACGAGCAGTACTTC.

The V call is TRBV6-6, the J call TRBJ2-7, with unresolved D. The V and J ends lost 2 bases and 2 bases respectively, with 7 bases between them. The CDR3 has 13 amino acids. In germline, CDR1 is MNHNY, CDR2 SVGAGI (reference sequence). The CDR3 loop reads CASSYVQTYEQYF. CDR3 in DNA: TGTGCCAGCAGTTACGTTCAGACCTACGAGCAGTACTTC.

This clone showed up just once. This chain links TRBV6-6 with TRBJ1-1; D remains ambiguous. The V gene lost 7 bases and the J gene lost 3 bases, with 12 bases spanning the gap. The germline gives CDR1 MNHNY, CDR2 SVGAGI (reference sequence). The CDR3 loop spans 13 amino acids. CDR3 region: CASILPGDTEAFF. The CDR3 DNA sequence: TGTGCCAGCATTCTTCCGGGAGACACTGAAGCTTTCTTT.

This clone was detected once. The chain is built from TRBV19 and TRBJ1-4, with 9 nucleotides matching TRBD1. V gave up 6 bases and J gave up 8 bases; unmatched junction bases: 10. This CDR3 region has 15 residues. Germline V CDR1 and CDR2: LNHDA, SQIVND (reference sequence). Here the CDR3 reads CASSETGGGQEKLFF. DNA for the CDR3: TGTGCCAGTAGCGAGACAGGGGGAGGTCAAGAAAAACTGTTTTTT.

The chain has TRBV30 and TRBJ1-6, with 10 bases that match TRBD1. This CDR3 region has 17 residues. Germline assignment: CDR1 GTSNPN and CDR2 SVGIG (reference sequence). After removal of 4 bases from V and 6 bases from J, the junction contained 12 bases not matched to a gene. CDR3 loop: CAWILDRGPGANSPLHF. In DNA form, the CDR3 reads TGTGCCTGGATCCTCGACAGGGGGCCGGGGGCTAATTCACCCCTCCACTTT.

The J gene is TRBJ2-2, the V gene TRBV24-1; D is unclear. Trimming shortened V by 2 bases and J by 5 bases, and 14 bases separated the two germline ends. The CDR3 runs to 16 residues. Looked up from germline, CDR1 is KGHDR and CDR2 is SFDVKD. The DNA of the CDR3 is TGTGCCACCAGTGATTCCCCCAGAGGCGAAACCGGGGAGCTGTTTTTT. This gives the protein CATSDSPRGETGELFF.

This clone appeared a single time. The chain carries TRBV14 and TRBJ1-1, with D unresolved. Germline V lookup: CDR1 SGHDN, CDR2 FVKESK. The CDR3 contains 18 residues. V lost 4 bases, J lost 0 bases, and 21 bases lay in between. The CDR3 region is CASSPAGGRSNMNTEAFF. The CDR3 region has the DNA TGTGCCAGCAGCCCTGCAGGAGGGCGCTCTAACATGAACACTGAAGCTTTCTTT. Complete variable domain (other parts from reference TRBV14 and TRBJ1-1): EAGVTQFPSHSVIEKGQTVTLRCDPISGHDNLYWYRRVMGKEIKFLLHFVKESKQDESGMPNNRFLAERTGGTYSTLKVQPAELEDSGVYFCASSPAGGRSNMNTEAFFGQGTRLTVV.

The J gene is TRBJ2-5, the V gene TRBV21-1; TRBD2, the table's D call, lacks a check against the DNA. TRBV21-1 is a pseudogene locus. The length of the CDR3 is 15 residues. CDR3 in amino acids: CASSKARREGETQYF. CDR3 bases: TGTGCCAGCAGCAAAGCACGCCGGGAGGGGGAGACCCAGTACTTC.

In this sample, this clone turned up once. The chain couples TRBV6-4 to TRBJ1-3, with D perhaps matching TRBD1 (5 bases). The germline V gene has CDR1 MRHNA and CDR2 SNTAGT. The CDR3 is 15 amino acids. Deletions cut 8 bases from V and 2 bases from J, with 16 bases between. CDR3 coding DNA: TGTGCCAGCTGGACACGAATGGGCGCTGGAAACACCATATATTTT. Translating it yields CASWTRMGAGNTIYF.

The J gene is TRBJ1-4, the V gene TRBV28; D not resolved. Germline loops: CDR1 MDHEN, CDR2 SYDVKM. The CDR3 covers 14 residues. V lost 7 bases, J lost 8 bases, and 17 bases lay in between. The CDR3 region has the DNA TGTGCCAGCAAGACTAGTGGGATAGAGGAAAAACTGTTTTTT. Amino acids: CASKTSGIEEKLFF.

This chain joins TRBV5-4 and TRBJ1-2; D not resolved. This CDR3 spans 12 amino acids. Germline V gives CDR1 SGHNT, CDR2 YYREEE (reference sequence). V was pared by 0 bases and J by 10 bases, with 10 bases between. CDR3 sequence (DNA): TGTGCCAGCAGCTTGGGGGTCGGAGACTACACCTTC. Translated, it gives CASSLGVGDYTF.